This is a list of T cell receptor beta chains from one sample in a study of T cells after yellow fever vaccination. TCRdb processed the 5' RACE reads anew with MiXCR; each CDR3 protein has one entry. The sample has over 65,000 distinct CDR3 sequences; 10% to 15% are singletons. The sample consisted of CD8+ T cells not binding an NS4B(214-222) dextramer, sorted from PBMCs, taken more than 20 days after the first yellow fever vaccination. These receptor sequences come from a man aged 18 to 30 who received the YFV17D yellow fever vaccine. CDR3s include the opening cysteine and the closing phenylalanine or tryptophan. A D gene is named only where the DNA matches it firmly. Size values are once, few and many counts, or a class for expanded clones, and some rows have none.

v_gene: TRBV12-3/TRBV12-4
j_gene: TRBJ2-1
d_gene: NA
abundance: NA
CDR3aa: CASSFRADQFF
CDR3nt: TGTGCCAGCAGTTTCCGGGCTGATCAGTTCTTC

v_gene: TRBV6-2/TRBV6-3
j_gene: TRBJ1-2
d_gene: NA
abundance: few
CDR3aa: CASSLNQGFYGYTF
CDR3nt: TGTGCCAGCAGCTTAAACCAGGGGTTCTATGGCTACACCTTC

v_gene: TRBV6-5
j_gene: TRBJ1-2
d_gene: NA
abundance: NA
CDR3aa: CASSYFPGFYGYTF
CDR3nt: TGTGCCAGCAGTTACTTTCCTGGATTCTATGGCTACACCTTC

v_gene: TRBV6-1
j_gene: TRBJ1-1
d_gene: NA
abundance: few
CDR3aa: CASYIAVHTEAFF
CDR3nt: TGTGCCAGCTATATAGCAGTTCACACTGAAGCTTTCTTT

v_gene: TRBV12-3/TRBV12-4
j_gene: TRBJ2-7
d_gene: NA
abundance: NA
CDR3aa: CASSSLGYEQYF
CDR3nt: TGTGCCAGCAGCTCCTTGGGGTACGAGCAGTACTTC

v_gene: TRBV9
j_gene: TRBJ2-1
d_gene: TRBD1
abundance: few
CDR3aa: CASSPTRDRSYNEQFF
CDR3nt: TGTGCCAGCAGCCCAACCAGGGACAGAAGCTACAATGAGCAGTTCTTC

v_gene: TRBV19
j_gene: TRBJ2-1
d_gene: TRBD2
abundance: medium-sized
CDR3aa: CASSGTSGDYNEQFF
CDR3nt: TGTGCCAGTAGTGGGACTAGCGGGGATTACAATGAGCAGTTCTTC

v_gene: TRBV29-1
j_gene: TRBJ1-1
d_gene: NA
abundance: few
CDR3aa: CSVERVGAFF
CDR3nt: TGCAGCGTTGAAAGGGTGGGAGCTTTCTTT

v_gene: TRBV6-1
j_gene: TRBJ2-1
d_gene: NA
abundance: NA
CDR3aa: CASSPQSDYNEQFF
CDR3nt: TGTGCCAGCAGCCCCCAGTCCGACTACAATGAGCAGTTCTTC

v_gene: TRBV28
j_gene: TRBJ1-5
d_gene: NA
abundance: few
CDR3aa: CASSLWQNRGNQPQHF
CDR3nt: TGTGCCAGCAGTTTATGGCAGAACCGGGGCAATCAGCCCCAGCATTTT

v_gene: TRBV5-1
j_gene: TRBJ2-1
d_gene: NA
abundance: many
CDR3aa: CASRPGDNEQFF
CDR3nt: TGCGCCAGCAGGCCGGGGGACAATGAGCAGTTCTTC

v_gene: TRBV6-2/TRBV6-3
j_gene: TRBJ2-3
d_gene: TRBD2
abundance: NA
CDR3aa: CASNPLPGGSDTQYF
CDR3nt: TGTGCCAGCAACCCCCTACCGGGGGGATCAGATACGCAGTATTTT

v_gene: TRBV20-1
j_gene: TRBJ2-1
d_gene: NA
abundance: NA
CDR3aa: CSARATSYNEQFF
CDR3nt: TGCAGTGCTAGGGCCACCTCCTACAATGAGCAGTTCTTC

v_gene: TRBV12-3/TRBV12-4
j_gene: TRBJ1-2
d_gene: NA
abundance: NA
CDR3aa: CASSFPLGVGYTF
CDR3nt: TGTGCCAGCAGTTTCCCCCTAGGGGTTGGCTACACCTTC

v_gene: TRBV4-1
j_gene: TRBJ1-6
d_gene: NA
abundance: NA
CDR3aa: CASSQDPTSPLHF
CDR3nt: TGCGCCAGCAGCCAAGATCCCACTTCACCCCTCCACTTT